This section outlines one TCR beta chain sequence together with its context. Sequenced by immunoSEQ multiplex PCR; TCRdb stores in-frame clones only, minus some. The sample has about 410,000 clones, approximately 92% seen once; the top ten hold around 6.4%. This record belongs to a study of control samples from healthy donors and cancer patients. The V end was cut by 7 bases, the J end by 1 base, with 13 bases between. The CDR3 has 14 residues. Germline loops: CDR1 MNHEY, CDR2 SMNVEV (reference sequence). Sequencing was done on a sample of PBMCs. This chain links TRBV27 with TRBJ1-2; D remains ambiguous. The receptor was derived from a man aged 35-49 years with head and neck cancer. This chain's CDR3 is CASTSLGHNYGYTF. The DNA for the CDR3 is TGTGCCAGCACCTCACTCGGGCATAACTATGGCTACACCTTC.